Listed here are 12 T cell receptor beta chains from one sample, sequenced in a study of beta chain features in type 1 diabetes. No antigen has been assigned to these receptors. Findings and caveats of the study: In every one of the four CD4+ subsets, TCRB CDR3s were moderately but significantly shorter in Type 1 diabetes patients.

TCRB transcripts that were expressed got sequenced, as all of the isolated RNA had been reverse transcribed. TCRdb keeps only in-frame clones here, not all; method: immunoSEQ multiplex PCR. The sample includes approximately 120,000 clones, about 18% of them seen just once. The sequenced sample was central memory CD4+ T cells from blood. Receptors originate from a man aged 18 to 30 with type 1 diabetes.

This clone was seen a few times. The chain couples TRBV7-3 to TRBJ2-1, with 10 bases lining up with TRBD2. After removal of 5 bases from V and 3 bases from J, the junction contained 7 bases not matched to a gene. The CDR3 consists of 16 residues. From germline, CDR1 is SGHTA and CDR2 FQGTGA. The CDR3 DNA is TGTGCCAGCAGCCCCCTATCTAGCGGGGGCTACAATGAGCAGTTCTTC. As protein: CASSPLSSGGYNEQFF.

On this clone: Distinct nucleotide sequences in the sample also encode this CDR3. In nucleotides, the CDR3 is TGCAGTGGCAGACGGGGGAACACTGAAGCTTTCTTT. This encodes CSGRRGNTEAFF. The chain has TRBV29-1 and TRBJ1-1; D remains ambiguous. This CDR3 has 12 amino acids. CDR1 is SQVTM and CDR2 is ANQGSEA in the germline V gene.

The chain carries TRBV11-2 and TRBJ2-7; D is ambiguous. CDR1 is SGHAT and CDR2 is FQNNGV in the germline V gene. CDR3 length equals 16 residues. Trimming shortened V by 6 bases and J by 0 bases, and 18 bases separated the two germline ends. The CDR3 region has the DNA TGTGCCAGCAGTCTAACGAGGCCGAGGAGCTCCTACGAGCAGTACTTC. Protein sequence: CASSLTRPRSSYEQYF. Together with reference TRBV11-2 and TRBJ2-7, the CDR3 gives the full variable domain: EAGVAQSPRYKIIEKRQSVAFWCNPISGHATLYWYQQILGQGPKLLIQFQNNGVVDDSQLPKDRFSAERLKGVDSTLKIQPAKLEDSAVYLCASSLTRPRSSYEQYFGPGTRLTVT.

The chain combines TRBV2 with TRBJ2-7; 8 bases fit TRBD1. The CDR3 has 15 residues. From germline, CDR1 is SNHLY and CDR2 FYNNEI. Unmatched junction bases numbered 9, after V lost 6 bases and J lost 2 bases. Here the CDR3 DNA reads TGTGCCAGCAGGCAAACACCGGGACAGGCCTACGAGCAGTACTTC. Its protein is CASRQTPGQAYEQYF.

The CDR3 protein is CASSYAGTSGGQTQYF. The CDR3 nucleotides are TGTGCCAGCAGTTACGCCGGGACTAGCGGGGGGCAGACCCAGTACTTC. The chain joins TRBV27 to TRBJ2-5; 15 bases are a match to TRBD2. Germline values: CDR1 MNHEY, CDR2 SMNVEV (reference sequence). V lost 4 bases, J lost 6 bases, and 6 bases stayed unmatched. CDR3 length equals 16 residues.

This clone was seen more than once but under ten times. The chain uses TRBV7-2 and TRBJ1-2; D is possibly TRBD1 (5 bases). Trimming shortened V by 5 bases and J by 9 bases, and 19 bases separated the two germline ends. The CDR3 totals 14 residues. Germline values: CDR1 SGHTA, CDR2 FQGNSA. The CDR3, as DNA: TGTGCCAGCAGCCCGGAAAGGGGCGTTCGGAGCTACACCTTC. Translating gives CASSPERGVRSYTF.

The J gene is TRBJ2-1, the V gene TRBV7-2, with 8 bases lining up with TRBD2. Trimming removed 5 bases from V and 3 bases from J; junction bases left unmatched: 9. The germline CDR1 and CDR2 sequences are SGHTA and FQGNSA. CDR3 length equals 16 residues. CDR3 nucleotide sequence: TGTGCCAGCAGCGCATCCACTACTAGCGGCTACAATGAGCAGTTCTTC. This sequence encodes CASSASTTSGYNEQFF.

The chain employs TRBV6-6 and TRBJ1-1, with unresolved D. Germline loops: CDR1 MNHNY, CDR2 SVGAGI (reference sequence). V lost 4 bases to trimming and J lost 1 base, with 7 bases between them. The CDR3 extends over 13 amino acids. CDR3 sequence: CASSSGANTEAFF. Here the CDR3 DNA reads TGTGCCAGCAGTTCGGGAGCGAACACTGAAGCTTTCTTT.

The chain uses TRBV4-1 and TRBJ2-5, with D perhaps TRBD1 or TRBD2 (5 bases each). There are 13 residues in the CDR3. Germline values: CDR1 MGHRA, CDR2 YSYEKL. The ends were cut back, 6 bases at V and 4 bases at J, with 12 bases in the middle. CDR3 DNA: TGCGCCAGCAGGCAGGAAGGGACAGAGACCCAGTACTTC. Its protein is CASRQEGTETQYF.

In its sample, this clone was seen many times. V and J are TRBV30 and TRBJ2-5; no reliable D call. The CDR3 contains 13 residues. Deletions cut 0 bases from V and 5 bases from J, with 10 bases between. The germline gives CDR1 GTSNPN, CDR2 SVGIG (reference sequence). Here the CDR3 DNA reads TGTGCCTGGAGTGTAGGCTTGACGGAGACCCAGTACTTC. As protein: CAWSVGLTETQYF. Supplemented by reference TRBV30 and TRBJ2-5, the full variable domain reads SQTIHQWPATLVQPVGSPLSLECTVEGTSNPNLYWYRQAAGRGLQLLFYSVGIGQISSEVPQNLSASRPQDRQFILSSKKLLLSDSGFYLCAWSVGLTETQYFGPGTRLLVL.

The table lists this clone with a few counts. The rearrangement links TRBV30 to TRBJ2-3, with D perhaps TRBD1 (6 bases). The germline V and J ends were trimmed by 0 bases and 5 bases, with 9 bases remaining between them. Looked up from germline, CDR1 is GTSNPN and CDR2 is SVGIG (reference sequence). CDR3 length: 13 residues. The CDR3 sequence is CAWSVQGGDTQYF. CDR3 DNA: TGTGCCTGGAGTGTACAAGGGGGAGATACGCAGTATTTT.

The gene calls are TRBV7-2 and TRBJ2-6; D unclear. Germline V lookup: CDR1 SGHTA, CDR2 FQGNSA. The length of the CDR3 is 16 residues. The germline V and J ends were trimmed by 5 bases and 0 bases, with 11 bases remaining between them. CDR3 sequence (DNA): TGTGCCAGCAGCCCGGACGGTTTCTCTGGGGCCAACGTCCTGACTTTC. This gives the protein CASSPDGFSGANVLTF.